This record looks at one T cell receptor beta chain sequence and its context. This clone is deemed large (0.1 to 1%). Its antigen is still unknown. Base qualities are not provided; no much larger clone lies one nucleotide away. At the time of sample collection the patients were not on therapy, although prior treatments varied from chemotherapy, radiotherapy, surgery and immunotherapy to no treatment. After thawing, cells were enriched for T lymphocytes using a negative-selection kit, and EpCAM beads were added for tumor-infiltrating lymphocytes. For the CD8 TIL subsets, CD3+CD4-CD8+CD45RA- cells were FACS-sorted and divided into DN, SP and DP based on their expression of CD39 and CD103. Tumor specimens were minced, digested for 1 h with hyaluronidase, collagenase and DNase, filtered, enriched by Ficoll and cryopreserved. Populations were sorted on a FACSAria II to more than 97% purity, and the cell pellets were frozen for TCR sequencing without being cultured.

Genomic DNA was extracted with the DNeasy Blood and Tissue Kit from 10,000 to 100,000 sorted cells per subset. TCRbeta V-J or V-D-J regions were sequenced and mapped by the immunoSEQ service, with coverage above 10x per sample. Per the authors' processing: The analysis included only productive rearrangements exported from the immunoSEQ Analyzer platform, and clonality was assessed using the 500 most abundant clones. Repertoire overlap between populations was quantified with the Morisita-Horn similarity index and the Jaccard index. In about 6 cancer patients, Morisita-Horn similarity was measured between the TCR repertoires of CD8 T-cell subsets. Imported from immuneACCESS, the table was reduced by TCRdb to in-frame sequences with V and J called. These copies leave out some clones; in studies compared against another copy, an unresolved V gene accounts for under half, and the cause of the remainder is not known. D and trimming come from the DNA, and the V and J calls and clone size come from that table. This sample comprises 950 to 1,500 clones, about 74% of them detected only once. 25% to 30% of the sample is in the top ten clones.

This sample is part of a study of CD39 and CD103 CD8 tumor-infiltrating T cells (dated by TCRdb to the late 2010s). As for the study more broadly: Repertoire comparisons were shown for an HPV-positive HNSCC, an HPV-negative HNSCC, an ovarian cancer and a melanoma patient. Repertoires of CD8 TIL subsets defined by CD103 and CD39 were compared with peripheral memory CD8 T cells by TCRbeta CDR3 deep sequencing. Paper-wide results and their limitations: DP CD8 TILs appeared more oligoclonal than DN and SP CD8 TILs and blood memory CD8 T cells, with top 30 clonotypes covering roughly 50-86%. DP TIL clonotypes were rarely found in blood or uninvolved lymph node, whereas DN TIL clonotypes largely overlapped peripheral memory CD8 repertoires.

The germline V gene encodes CDR1 MNHEY and CDR2 SMNVEV (reference sequence). From the cysteine through the phenylalanine, the CDR3 covers 16 amino acids. Only CDR3 DNA remains: 48 bases, in frame from the first base. At the junction V is shortened by 5 bases and J by 0 bases, with 16 bases in between. The TCR was taken from a human donor with ovarian cancer. The sequence is built from TRBV27 and TRBJ1-1; TRBD1 could be the D gene, as 6 bases match. The sample taken for sequencing was CD39- CD103- CD8+ T cells sorted from the tumor. The cell subset or site label here, explained by the study, means: CD103-CD39- double-negative CD45RA- CD8 T cells. The DNA sequence reads TGTGCCAGCAGTAGTTACAGGGCGGATTTGAACACTGAAGCTTTCTTT. This translates into CASSSYRADLNTEAFF.